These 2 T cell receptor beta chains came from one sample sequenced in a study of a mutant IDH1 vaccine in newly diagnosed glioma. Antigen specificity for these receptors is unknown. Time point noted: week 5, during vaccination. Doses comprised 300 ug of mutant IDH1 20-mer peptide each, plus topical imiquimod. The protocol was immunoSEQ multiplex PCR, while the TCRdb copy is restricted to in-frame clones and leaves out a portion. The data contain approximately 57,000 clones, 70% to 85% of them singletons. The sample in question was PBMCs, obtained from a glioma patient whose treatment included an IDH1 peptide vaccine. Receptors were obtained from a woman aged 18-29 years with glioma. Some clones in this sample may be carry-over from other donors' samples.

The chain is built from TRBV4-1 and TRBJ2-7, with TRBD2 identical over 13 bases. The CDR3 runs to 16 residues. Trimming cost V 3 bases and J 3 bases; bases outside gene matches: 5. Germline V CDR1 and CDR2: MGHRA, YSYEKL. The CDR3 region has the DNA TGCGCCAGCAGCCACCCGGGACTAGCGGGGTACTACGAGCAGTACTTC. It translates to CASSHPGLAGYYEQYF.

In nucleotides, the CDR3 is TGTGCCAGCAGGGAATCCGTAGAGCAGTACTTC. Translating it yields CASRESVEQYF. The chain uses TRBV2 and TRBJ2-7; D is unresolved. Trimming pared 6 bases from V and 7 bases from J, leaving 10 bases between. The length of the CDR3 is 11 residues. Germline V gives CDR1 SNHLY, CDR2 FYNNEI.